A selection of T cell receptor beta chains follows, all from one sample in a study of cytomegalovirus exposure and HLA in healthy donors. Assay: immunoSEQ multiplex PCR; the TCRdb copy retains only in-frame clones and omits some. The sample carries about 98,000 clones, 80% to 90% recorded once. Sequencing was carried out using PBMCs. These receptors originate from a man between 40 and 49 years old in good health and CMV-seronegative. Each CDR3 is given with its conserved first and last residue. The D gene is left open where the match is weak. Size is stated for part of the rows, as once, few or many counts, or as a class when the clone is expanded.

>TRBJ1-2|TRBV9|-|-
CASSPGGPSLYGYTF
TGTGCCAGCAGCCCCGGGGGACCGAGTTTATATGGCTACACCTTC
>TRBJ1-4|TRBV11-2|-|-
CASSARTVPTNEKLFF
TGTGCCAGCAGCGCCCGGACAGTTCCAACTAATGAAAAACTGTTTTTT
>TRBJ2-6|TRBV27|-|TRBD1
CASSFGTAGANVLTF
TGTGCCAGCAGTTTCGGGACAGCTGGGGCCAACGTCCTGACTTTC
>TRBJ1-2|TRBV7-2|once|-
CASSTQGGSYGYTF
TGTGCCAGCAGCACGCAAGGGGGAAGCTATGGCTACACCTTC
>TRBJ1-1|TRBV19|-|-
CASSITVNTEAFF
TGTGCCAGTAGTATAACAGTTAACACTGAAGCTTTCTTT
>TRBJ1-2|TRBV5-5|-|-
CASSSARVKDYGYTF
TGTGCCAGCAGCTCCGCCCGGGTGAAGGACTATGGCTACACCTTC
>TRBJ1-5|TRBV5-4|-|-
CASSDGTKDQPQHF
TGTGCCAGCAGCGACGGGACAAAAGATCAGCCCCAGCATTTT
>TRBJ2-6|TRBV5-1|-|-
CASSLTASGANVLTF
TGCGCCAGCAGCTTGACAGCATCTGGGGCCAACGTCCTGACTTTC
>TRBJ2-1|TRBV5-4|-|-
CASSAEAGFSYNEQFF
TGTGCCAGCAGCGCCGAAGCAGGGTTTTCCTACAATGAGCAGTTCTTC
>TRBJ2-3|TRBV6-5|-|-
CASSYVGASTDTQYF
TGTGCCAGCAGTTACGTGGGGGCTAGCACAGATACGCAGTATTTT
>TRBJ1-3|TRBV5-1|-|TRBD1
CASSIRTGSGNTIYF
TGCGCCAGCAGCATCCGGACAGGCTCTGGAAACACCATATATTTT
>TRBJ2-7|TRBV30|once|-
CAWSDRSEQYF
TGTGCCTGGAGCGACAGAAGCGAGCAGTACTTC
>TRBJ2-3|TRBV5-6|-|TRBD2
CASSFRTGGFADTQYF
TGTGCCAGCAGCTTTAGGACGGGGGGTTTCGCAGATACGCAGTATTTT
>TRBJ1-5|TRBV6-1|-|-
CASSEFPNQPQHF
TGTGCCAGCAGTGAATTCCCGAATCAGCCCCAGCATTTT
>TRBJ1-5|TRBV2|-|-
CASMRTAISQPQHF
TGTGCCAGCATGAGGACAGCGATTTCTCAGCCCCAGCATTTT
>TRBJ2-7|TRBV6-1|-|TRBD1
CASILQLTGNYEQYF
TGTGCCAGCATCCTACAACTGACAGGGAACTACGAGCAGTACTTC
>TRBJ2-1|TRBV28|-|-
CASSARAGAHNEQFF
TGTGCCAGCAGTGCAAGGGCGGGGGCCCATAATGAGCAGTTCTTC
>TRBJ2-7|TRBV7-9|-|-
CSSSLAGDRGAYEQYF
TGTTCCAGCAGCTTAGCGGGGGACAGGGGAGCTTACGAGCAGTACTTC
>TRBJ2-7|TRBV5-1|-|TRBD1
CASSLTWNDRVNYEQYF
TGCGCCAGCAGCTTGACCTGGAACGACAGGGTGAACTACGAGCAGTACTTC
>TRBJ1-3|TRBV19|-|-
CASSPHIASGNTIYF
TGTGCCAGTAGTCCGCATATAGCCTCTGGAAACACCATATATTTT
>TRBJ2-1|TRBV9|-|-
CASNLGNNEQFF
TGTGCCAGCAACCTCGGGAACAATGAGCAGTTCTTC
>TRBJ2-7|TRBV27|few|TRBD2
CASRRTSGGYYEQYF
TGTGCCAGCAGGCGCACTAGCGGGGGTTACTACGAGCAGTACTTC
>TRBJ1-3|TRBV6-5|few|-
CASSYTPGPGNTIYF
TGTGCCAGCAGTTACACGCCAGGTCCTGGAAACACCATATATTTT
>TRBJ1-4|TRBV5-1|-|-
CASSLGATGNEKLFF
TGCGCCAGCAGCTTGGGGGCGACAGGAAATGAAAAACTGTTTTTT
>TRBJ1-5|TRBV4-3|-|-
CASSQEAGFIGNQPQHF
TGCGCCAGCAGCCAAGAAGCAGGGTTCATCGGCAATCAGCCCCAGCATTTT
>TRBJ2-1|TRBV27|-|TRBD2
CASSTGLAGGLYNEQFF
TGTGCCAGCAGTACGGGACTAGCGGGGGGTCTCTACAATGAGCAGTTCTTC
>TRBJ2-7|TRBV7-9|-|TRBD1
CASSPGRQGGDF
TGTGCCAGCAGCCCCGGGCGACAGGGGGGAGACTTC
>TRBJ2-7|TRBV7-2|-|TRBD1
CASSLVSDRGYEQYF
TGTGCCAGCAGCTTAGTTTCTGACAGGGGATACGAGCAGTACTTC
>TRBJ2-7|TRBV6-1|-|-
CASSAAANYEQYF
TGTGCCAGCAGTGCCGCAGCGAACTACGAGCAGTACTTC
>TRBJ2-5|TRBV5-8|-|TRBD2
CASRTHMTSGYQETQYF
TGTGCCAGCAGAACACATATGACTAGCGGGTACCAAGAGACCCAGTACTTC
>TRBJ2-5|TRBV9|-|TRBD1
CASSVQGGQTQYF
TGTGCCAGCAGCGTTCAAGGGGGCCAGACCCAGTACTTC
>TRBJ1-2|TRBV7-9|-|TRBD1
CASSVGTAYYGGYTF
TGTGCCAGCAGTGTTGGGACAGCTTACTATGGTGGCTACACCTTC
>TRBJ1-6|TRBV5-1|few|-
CASSLSQGLTPLHF
TGCGCCAGCAGCTTGAGCCAGGGTCTGACACCCCTCCACTTT
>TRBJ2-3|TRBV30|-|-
CAWSVRGTDTQYF
TGTGCCTGGAGTGTACGGGGGACAGATACGCAGTATTTT
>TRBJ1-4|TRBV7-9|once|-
CASTLSGVDNEKLFF
TGTGCCAGCACCCTTAGCGGGGTAGATAATGAAAAACTGTTTTTT
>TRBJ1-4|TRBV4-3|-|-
CASSQVRREKLFF
TGCGCCAGCAGCCAAGTCAGGAGGGAAAAACTGTTTTTT
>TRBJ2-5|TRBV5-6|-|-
CASSSGQRDQETQYF
TGTGCCAGCAGCTCAGGACAGAGGGACCAAGAGACCCAGTACTTC
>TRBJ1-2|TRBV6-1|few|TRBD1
CASSPERTGYGYTF
TGTGCCAGCAGTCCCGAGAGGACAGGGTATGGCTACACCTTC
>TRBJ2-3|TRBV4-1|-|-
CASSQETERPGDTQYF
TGCGCCAGCAGCCAAGAGACGGAGCGCCCTGGGGATACGCAGTATTTT
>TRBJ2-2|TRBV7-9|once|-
CASSTLSTGELFF
TGTGCCAGCAGCACACTATCCACCGGGGAGCTGTTTTTT
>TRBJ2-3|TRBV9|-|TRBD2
CASSVVTSGGDTQYF
TGTGCCAGCAGCGTAGTAACTAGCGGGGGAGATACGCAGTATTTT
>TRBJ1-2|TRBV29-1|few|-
CSVWGTTYGYTF
TGCAGCGTTTGGGGGACTACCTATGGCTACACCTTC
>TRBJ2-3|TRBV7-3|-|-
CASSDGLSTSTDTQYF
TGTGCCAGCAGCGACGGACTATCGACTAGCACAGATACGCAGTATTTT
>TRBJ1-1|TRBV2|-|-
CASSEADYGAFF
TGTGCCAGCAGTGAAGCGGACTATGGAGCTTTCTTT
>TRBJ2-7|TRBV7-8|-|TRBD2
CASSDGRGAWEQYF
TGTGCCAGCAGCGACGGGCGGGGGGCTTGGGAGCAGTACTTC
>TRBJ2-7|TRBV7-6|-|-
CASSLGQGAIYEQYF
TGTGCCAGCAGCTTAGGGCAGGGCGCAATCTACGAGCAGTACTTC
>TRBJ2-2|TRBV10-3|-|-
CAIREPARGNTGELFF
TGTGCCATCAGGGAGCCAGCGCGGGGGAACACCGGGGAGCTGTTTTTT
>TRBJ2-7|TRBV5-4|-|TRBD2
CASSLPGTSGTYEQYF
TGTGCCAGCAGCTTGCCCGGGACTAGCGGAACCTACGAGCAGTACTTC
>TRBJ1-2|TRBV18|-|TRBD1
CASSYDRANYGYTF
TGTGCCAGCTCATACGACAGGGCTAACTATGGCTACACCTTC
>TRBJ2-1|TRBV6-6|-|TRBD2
CASRRVAGAYNEQFF
TGTGCCAGCAGACGGGTAGCGGGGGCCTACAATGAGCAGTTCTTC